The entry below describes one TCR beta chain. Its antigen is currently unknown. The record originates from a study of Ad26.COV2.S vaccination and SARS-CoV-2 variants. Study in general: Administration of Ad26.COV2.S was intramuscular, either once or twice 56 days apart.

As for treatment: 19 received Ad26.COV2.S at low or high dose, single or two shots; about 5 received placebo; per-sample allocation not given. The study sampled participants on day 63 after the first vaccine or placebo injection. Measured with immunoSEQ multiplex PCR; TCRdb has only the in-frame clones, and not every one. Among approximately 420,000 clones listed, more than 85% were seen once. The study, taken as a whole, reports: Total T cell responses were possibly underestimated by TCR breadth and depth analyses. Ad26.COV2.S recipients had broader spike-specific TCRs (P = 0.0014).

Germline lookup yields CDR1 MGHRA and CDR2 YSYEKL. V lost 0 bases and J 8 bases, leaving 14 bases between the germline ends. The CDR3 loop spans 16 amino acids. Sequences were derived from peripheral blood, sampled in a trial of Ad26.COV2.S vaccine versus placebo. This rearrangement joins TRBV4-1 to TRBJ1-6; D unresolved. This sequence was found in a person between 18 and 59 years old who received the Ad26.COV2.S COVID-19 vaccine or a placebo. The CDR3, as DNA: TGCGCCAGCAGCCAAGATCCCCGGGCAAGTTATTCACCCCTCCACTTT. Residues: CASSQDPRASYSPLHF.